Listed below are T cell receptor beta chains from one sample, sequenced in a study of OX40 agonist ivuxolimab in advanced cancers. TCRdb's table, derived via immunoSEQ multiplex PCR, lists solely in-frame clones and lacks some. In the table there are tens of thousands of clones, more than 85% of which are singletons. The sample was CD4+ or CD8+ T cells sorted from blood, taken in a trial of the OX40 agonist ivuxolimab. These receptors were collected from an adult with an advanced solid tumor such as melanoma, head and neck, liver or kidney cancer. Both conserved end residues are part of each CDR3. The D gene is left open where the match is weak. Size is stated for part of the rows, as once, few or many counts, or as a class when the clone is expanded.

J: TRBJ1-5
V: TRBV9
size: NA
D: NA
CDR3: CASSAYPGEGQPQHF
DNA: TGTGCCAGCAGCGCTTACCCAGGGGAAGGTCAGCCCCAGCATTTT

J: TRBJ2-3
V: TRBV28
size: NA
D: NA
CDR3: CASRVLADTQYF
DNA: TGTGCCAGCAGAGTTCTAGCAGATACGCAGTATTTT

J: TRBJ1-1
V: TRBV7-9
size: NA
D: NA
CDR3: CASSPWEENTEAFF
DNA: TGTGCCAGCAGCCCCTGGGAGGAGAACACTGAAGCTTTCTTT

J: TRBJ2-2
V: TRBV29-1
size: NA
D: NA
CDR3: CSVLDGQPSTGELFF
DNA: TGCAGCGTTCTAGATGGACAGCCAAGCACCGGGGAGCTGTTTTTT

J: TRBJ2-3
V: TRBV7-9
size: once
D: TRBD1
CDR3: CASSFFPQGERADTQYF
DNA: TGTGCCAGCAGCTTTTTCCCACAGGGGGAGAGGGCAGATACGCAGTATTTT

J: TRBJ1-2
V: TRBV29-1
size: few
D: NA
CDR3: CSVEYGSYYGYTF
DNA: TGCAGCGTTGAATACGGCAGCTACTATGGCTACACCTTC

J: TRBJ2-1
V: TRBV6-4
size: NA
D: TRBD1
CDR3: CASSAGTGVYEQFF
DNA: TGTGCCAGCAGTGCCGGGACAGGGGTATACGAGCAGTTCTTC

J: TRBJ1-1
V: TRBV19
size: NA
D: NA
CDR3: CASSIALGTEAFF
DNA: TGTGCCAGTAGTATCGCATTGGGCACTGAAGCTTTCTTT

J: TRBJ2-5
V: TRBV6-5
size: NA
D: TRBD1
CDR3: CASSYVGTGRETQYF
DNA: TGTGCCAGCAGTTACGTTGGGACAGGGCGGGAGACCCAGTACTTC

J: TRBJ2-7
V: TRBV18
size: NA
D: NA
CDR3: CASSPPGLYEQYF
DNA: TGTGCCAGCTCCCCGCCCGGCTTGTACGAGCAGTACTTC

J: TRBJ2-7
V: TRBV18
size: NA
D: TRBD2
CDR3: CASSPPRLAGPWEQYF
DNA: TGTGCCAGCTCACCACCGCGGTTAGCGGGACCATGGGAGCAGTACTTC

J: TRBJ2-7
V: TRBV27
size: NA
D: NA
CDR3: CASSLQIGQAQYF
DNA: TGTGCCAGCAGTTTGCAAATCGGACAAGCTCAGTACTTC

J: TRBJ1-1
V: TRBV2
size: NA
D: NA
CDR3: CASRGGPNTEAFF
DNA: TGTGCCAGCCGAGGGGGGCCGAACACTGAAGCTTTCTTT

J: TRBJ2-1
V: TRBV18
size: NA
D: TRBD2
CDR3: CASSLPGTSANEQFF
DNA: TGTGCCAGCTCTCTTCCCGGGACTAGCGCCAATGAGCAGTTCTTC

J: TRBJ2-7
V: TRBV29-1
size: NA
D: NA
CDR3: CSALGVESYEQYF
DNA: TGCAGCGCCCTTGGGGTGGAGTCCTACGAGCAGTACTTC

J: TRBJ2-3
V: TRBV19
size: NA
D: TRBD2
CDR3: CARGKGGSTDTQYF
DNA: TGTGCCCGGGGTAAGGGAGGGTCCACAGATACGCAGTATTTT

J: TRBJ2-2
V: TRBV6-5
size: once
D: NA
CDR3: CASTSPNTGELFF
DNA: TGTGCCAGCACCAGCCCGAACACCGGGGAGCTGTTTTTT

J: TRBJ2-7
V: TRBV7-9
size: NA
D: NA
CDR3: CASSLEIGGVYEQYF
DNA: TGTGCCAGCAGCTTAGAAATTGGGGGAGTCTACGAGCAGTACTTC

J: TRBJ1-5
V: TRBV27
size: NA
D: NA
CDR3: CASSRWGGQPQHF
DNA: TGTGCCAGCAGTCGCTGGGGGGGTCAGCCCCAGCATTTT

J: TRBJ2-7
V: TRBV7-6
size: NA
D: NA
CDR3: CASSLGPMQGRVDEQYF
DNA: TGTGCCAGCAGCTTAGGCCCCATGCAGGGTAGGGTGGACGAGCAGTACTTC

J: TRBJ2-7
V: TRBV18
size: few
D: NA
CDR3: CASSLGTKGEQYF
DNA: TGTGCCAGCTCACTCGGGACCAAAGGTGAACAGTACTTC

J: TRBJ2-2
V: TRBV6-5
size: NA
D: TRBD1
CDR3: CASSYGTGGSGELFF
DNA: TGTGCCAGCAGTTACGGGACAGGAGGAAGCGGGGAGCTGTTTTTT

J: TRBJ2-5
V: TRBV11-2
size: NA
D: TRBD2
CDR3: CASSWREIQYF
DNA: TGTGCCAGCTCCTGGCGGGAGATTCAGTACTTC

J: TRBJ2-2
V: TRBV5-4
size: NA
D: TRBD1
CDR3: CASGGQGATGELFF
DNA: TGTGCCAGCGGGGGACAGGGGGCGACCGGGGAGCTGTTTTTT

J: TRBJ1-3
V: TRBV7-2
size: NA
D: NA
CDR3: CASSLGWGLNTIYF
DNA: TGTGCCAGCAGCTTAGGTTGGGGCCTAAACACCATATATTTT

J: TRBJ1-2
V: TRBV27
size: NA
D: TRBD1
CDR3: CASSLSGQMNYGYTF
DNA: TGTGCCAGCAGTTTATCGGGACAGATGAACTATGGCTACACCTTC

J: TRBJ1-4
V: TRBV7-6
size: NA
D: TRBD1
CDR3: CASTAGATGGDLFF
DNA: TGTGCCAGCACCGCGGGGGCGACAGGGGGGGACCTGTTTTTT

J: TRBJ2-2
V: TRBV4-1
size: NA
D: TRBD1
CDR3: CASSQVGMRTGGTGELFF
DNA: TGCGCCAGCAGCCAAGTCGGGATGAGGACAGGAGGCACCGGGGAGCTGTTTTTT

J: TRBJ2-7
V: TRBV7-9
size: NA
D: TRBD1
CDR3: CASSPGQGALNEQYF
DNA: TGTGCCAGCAGCCCAGGGCAGGGGGCTCTAAACGAGCAGTACTTC

J: TRBJ2-5
V: TRBV7-3
size: NA
D: NA
CDR3: CASSLLGWETQYF
DNA: TGTGCCAGCAGCTTATTGGGGTGGGAGACCCAGTACTTC

J: TRBJ2-2
V: TRBV29-1
size: NA
D: NA
CDR3: CSVDSLGVGTGELFF
DNA: TGCAGCGTTGATTCGTTAGGGGTAGGAACCGGGGAGCTGTTTTTT

J: TRBJ1-4
V: TRBV30
size: NA
D: NA
CDR3: CAWSVARGEKLFF
DNA: TGTGCCTGGAGTGTAGCCAGGGGTGAAAAACTGTTTTTT

J: TRBJ2-7
V: TRBV7-2
size: NA
D: NA
CDR3: CASSLDLSSYEQYF
DNA: TGTGCCAGCAGCCTGGATCTAAGCTCCTACGAGCAGTACTTC

J: TRBJ2-5
V: TRBV27
size: NA
D: TRBD1
CDR3: CASSSMPGQQETQYF
DNA: TGTGCCAGCAGTTCTATGCCGGGACAGCAAGAGACCCAGTACTTC

J: TRBJ1-2
V: TRBV19
size: NA
D: NA
CDR3: CASSKVGSPAADGYTF
DNA: TGTGCCAGTAGTAAGGTGGGCAGCCCGGCGGCGGATGGCTACACCTTC

J: TRBJ2-3
V: TRBV6-4
size: medium-sized
D: TRBD1
CDR3: CASSETGGGTDTQYF
DNA: TGTGCCAGCAGTGAAACAGGGGGTGGCACAGATACGCAGTATTTT

J: TRBJ2-3
V: TRBV10-3
size: NA
D: TRBD2
CDR3: CAISELAGTTDTQYF
DNA: TGTGCCATCAGTGAGCTAGCGGGAACCACAGATACGCAGTATTTT

J: TRBJ1-4
V: TRBV11-2
size: NA
D: NA
CDR3: CASSHLTGATNEKLFF
DNA: TGTGCCAGCAGCCATTTGACAGGCGCAACTAATGAAAAACTGTTTTTT

J: TRBJ2-7
V: TRBV19
size: NA
D: TRBD2
CDR3: CASSIPGGYEQYF
DNA: TGTGCCAGTAGTATACCGGGGGGCTACGAGCAGTACTTC

J: TRBJ1-2
V: TRBV27
size: once
D: NA
CDR3: CASSRDGGLLQGYTF
DNA: TGTGCCAGCAGCCGAGACGGGGGGCTCCTGCAAGGCTACACCTTC

J: TRBJ2-5
V: TRBV13
size: NA
D: NA
CDR3: CASSSGPQETQYF
DNA: TGTGCCAGCAGCTCCGGTCCCCAAGAGACCCAGTACTTC

J: TRBJ1-1
V: TRBV6-5
size: NA
D: NA
CDR3: CASSPSRGYTEAFF
DNA: TGTGCCAGCAGTCCCTCGCGGGGTTACACTGAAGCTTTCTTT

J: TRBJ2-3
V: TRBV5-5
size: NA
D: TRBD2
CDR3: CASSSGLAGTDTQYF
DNA: TGTGCCAGCAGCTCTGGACTAGCGGGCACAGATACGCAGTATTTT

J: TRBJ2-1
V: TRBV9
size: once
D: TRBD1
CDR3: CASSPGQGAWNEQFF
DNA: TGTGCCAGCAGCCCAGGACAGGGAGCTTGGAATGAGCAGTTCTTC

J: TRBJ1-1
V: TRBV28
size: NA
D: NA
CDR3: CASSLQSWGSGPEAFF
DNA: TGTGCCAGCAGTCTACAATCGTGGGGATCGGGGCCTGAAGCTTTCTTT

J: TRBJ2-3
V: TRBV4-1
size: NA
D: TRBD2
CDR3: CAAGADTQYF
DNA: TGCGCCGCGGGAGCAGATACGCAGTATTTT

J: TRBJ1-3
V: TRBV10-2
size: NA
D: NA
CDR3: CASSDKTASGNTIYF
DNA: TGCGCCAGCAGTGACAAGACAGCATCTGGAAACACCATATATTTT